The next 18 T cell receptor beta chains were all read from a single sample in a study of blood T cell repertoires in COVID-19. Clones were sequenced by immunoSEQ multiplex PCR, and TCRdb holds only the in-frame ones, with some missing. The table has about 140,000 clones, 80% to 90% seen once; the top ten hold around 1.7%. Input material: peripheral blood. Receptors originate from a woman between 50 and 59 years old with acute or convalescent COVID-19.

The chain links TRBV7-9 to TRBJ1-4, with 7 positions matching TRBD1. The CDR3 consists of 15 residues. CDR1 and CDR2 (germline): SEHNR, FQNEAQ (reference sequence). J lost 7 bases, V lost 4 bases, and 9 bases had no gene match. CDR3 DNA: TGTGCCAGCAGCTCCCTCCCCGGGACAGTTGAAAAACTGTTTTTT. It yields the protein CASSSLPGTVEKLFF. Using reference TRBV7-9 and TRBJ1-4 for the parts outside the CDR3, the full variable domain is DTGVSQNPRHKITKRGQNVTFRCDPISEHNRLYWYRQTLGQGPEFLTYFQNEAQLEKSRLLSDRFSAERPKGSFSTLEIQRTEQGDSAMYLCASSSLPGTVEKLFFGSGTQLSVL.

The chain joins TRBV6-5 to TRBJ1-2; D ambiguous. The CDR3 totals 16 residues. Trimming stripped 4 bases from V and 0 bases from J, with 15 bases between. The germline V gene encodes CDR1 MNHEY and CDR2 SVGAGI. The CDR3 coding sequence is TGTGCCAGCAGTTTCCCTGGGAGGGCAACTAACTATGGCTACACCTTC. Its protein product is CASSFPGRATNYGYTF.

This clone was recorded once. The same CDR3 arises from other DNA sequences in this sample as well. CDR3 region: CASSLAGGDYGYTF. The CDR3 bases are TGTGCCAGCAGCTTAGCGGGGGGCGACTATGGCTACACCTTC. The V and J genes are TRBV11-2 and TRBJ1-2; D is possibly TRBD1 (6 bases). The germline V gene has CDR1 SGHAT and CDR2 FQNNGV. Trimming removed 1 base at V and 3 bases at J, with 9 bases between. The CDR3 is 14 amino acids.

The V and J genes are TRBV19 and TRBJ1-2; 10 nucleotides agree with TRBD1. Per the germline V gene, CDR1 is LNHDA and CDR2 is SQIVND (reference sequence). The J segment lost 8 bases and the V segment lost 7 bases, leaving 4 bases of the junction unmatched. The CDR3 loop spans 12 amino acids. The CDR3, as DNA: TGTGCCAGTACCGGACAGGGGGGCGGCTACACCTTC. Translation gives CASTGQGGGYTF.

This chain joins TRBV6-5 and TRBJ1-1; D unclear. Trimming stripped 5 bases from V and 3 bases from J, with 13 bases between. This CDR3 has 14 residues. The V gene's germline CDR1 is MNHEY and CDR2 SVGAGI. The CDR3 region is CASSRTFRYTEAFF. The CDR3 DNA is TGTGCCAGCAGTCGGACTTTTCGATACACTGAAGCTTTCTTT.

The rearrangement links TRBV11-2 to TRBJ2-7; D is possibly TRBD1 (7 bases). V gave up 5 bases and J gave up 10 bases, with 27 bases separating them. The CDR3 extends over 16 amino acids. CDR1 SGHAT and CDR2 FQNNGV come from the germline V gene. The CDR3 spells CASSPGGSLAQKKQYF. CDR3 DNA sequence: TGTGCCAGCAGCCCAGGGGGGTCGTTGGCCCAGAAAAAACAGTACTTC.

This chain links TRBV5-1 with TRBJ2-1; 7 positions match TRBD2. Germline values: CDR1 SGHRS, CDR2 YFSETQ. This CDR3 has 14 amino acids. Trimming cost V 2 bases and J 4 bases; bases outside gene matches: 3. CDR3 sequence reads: CASSFGGGYNEQFF. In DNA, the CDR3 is TGCGCCAGCAGCTTTGGCGGGGGTTACAATGAGCAGTTCTTC.

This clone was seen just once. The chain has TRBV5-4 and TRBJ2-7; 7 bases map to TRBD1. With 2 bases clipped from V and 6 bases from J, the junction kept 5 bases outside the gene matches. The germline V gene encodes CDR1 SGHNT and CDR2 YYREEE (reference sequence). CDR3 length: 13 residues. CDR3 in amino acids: CASSFDRVGEQYF. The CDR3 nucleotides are TGTGCCAGCAGCTTTGACAGGGTAGGCGAGCAGTACTTC.

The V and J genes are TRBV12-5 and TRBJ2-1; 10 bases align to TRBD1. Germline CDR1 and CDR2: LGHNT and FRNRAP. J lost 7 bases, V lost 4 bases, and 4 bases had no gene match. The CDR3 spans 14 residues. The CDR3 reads CASGSGTGANEQFF. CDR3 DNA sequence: TGTGCTAGTGGTTCAGGGACAGGGGCAAATGAGCAGTTCTTC.

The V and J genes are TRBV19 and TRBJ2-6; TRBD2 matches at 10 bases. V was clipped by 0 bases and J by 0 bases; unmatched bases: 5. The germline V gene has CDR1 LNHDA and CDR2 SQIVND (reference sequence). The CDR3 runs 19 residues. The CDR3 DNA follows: TGTGCCAGTAGTATAGACACACCTAGCGGGAGCTCTGGGGCCAACGTCCTGACTTTC. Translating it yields CASSIDTPSGSSGANVLTF.

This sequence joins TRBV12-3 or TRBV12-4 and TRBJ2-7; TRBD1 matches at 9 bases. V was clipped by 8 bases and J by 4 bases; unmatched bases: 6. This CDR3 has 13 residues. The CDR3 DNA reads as TGTGCCAGCTCAACGACAGGGGGGTACGAGCAGTACTTC. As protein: CASSTTGGYEQYF.

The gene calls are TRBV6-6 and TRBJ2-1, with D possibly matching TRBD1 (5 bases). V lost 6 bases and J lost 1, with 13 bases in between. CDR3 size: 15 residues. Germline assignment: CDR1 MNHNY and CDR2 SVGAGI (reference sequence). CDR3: CASSKGQGSYNEQFF. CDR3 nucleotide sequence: TGTGCCAGCAGCAAAGGACAAGGGTCCTACAATGAGCAGTTCTTC.

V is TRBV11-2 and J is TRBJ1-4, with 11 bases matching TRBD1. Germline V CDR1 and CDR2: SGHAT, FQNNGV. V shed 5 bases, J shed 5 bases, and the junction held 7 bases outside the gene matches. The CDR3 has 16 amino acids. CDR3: CASSPGDRGVNEKLFF. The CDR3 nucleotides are TGTGCCAGCAGCCCCGGGGACAGGGGGGTAAATGAAAAACTGTTTTTT.

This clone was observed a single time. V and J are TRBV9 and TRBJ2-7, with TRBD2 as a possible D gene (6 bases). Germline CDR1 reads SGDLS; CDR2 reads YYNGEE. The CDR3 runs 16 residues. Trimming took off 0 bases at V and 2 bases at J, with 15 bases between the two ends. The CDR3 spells CASSVAAGGGPYEQYF. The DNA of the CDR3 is TGTGCCAGCAGCGTAGCGGCCGGGGGAGGTCCCTACGAGCAGTACTTC.

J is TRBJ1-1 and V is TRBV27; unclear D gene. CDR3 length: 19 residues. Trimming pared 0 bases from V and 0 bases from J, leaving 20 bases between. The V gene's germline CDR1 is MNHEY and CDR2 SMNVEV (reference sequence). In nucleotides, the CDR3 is TGTGCCAGCAGTTTATCGAGTCGCGCCCTCAAGCCCATGAACACTGAAGCTTTCTTT. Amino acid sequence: CASSLSSRALKPMNTEAFF.

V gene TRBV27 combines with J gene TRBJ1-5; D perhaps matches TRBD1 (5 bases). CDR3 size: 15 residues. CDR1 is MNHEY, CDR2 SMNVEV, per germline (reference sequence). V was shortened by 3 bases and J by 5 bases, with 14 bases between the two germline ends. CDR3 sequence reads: CASSLEGPIDQPQHF. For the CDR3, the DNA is TGTGCCAGCAGTTTGGAGGGACCCATCGATCAGCCCCAGCATTTT.

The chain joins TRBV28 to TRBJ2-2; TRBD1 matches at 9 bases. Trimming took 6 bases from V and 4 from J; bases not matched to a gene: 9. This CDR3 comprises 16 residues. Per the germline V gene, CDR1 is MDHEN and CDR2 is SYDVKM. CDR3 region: CASSRLGTGTTGELFF. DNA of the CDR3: TGTGCCAGCAGCCGGTTAGGGACAGGGACCACCGGGGAGCTGTTTTTT.

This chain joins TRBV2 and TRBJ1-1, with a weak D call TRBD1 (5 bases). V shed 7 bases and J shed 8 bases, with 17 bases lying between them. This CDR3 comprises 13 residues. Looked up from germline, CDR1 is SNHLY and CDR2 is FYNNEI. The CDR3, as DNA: TGTGCCAGCATTGGACACCGGTTGAAGGAAGCTTTCTTT. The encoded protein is CASIGHRLKEAFF.